Listed below are T cell receptor beta chains from one sample, sequenced in a study of response to subunit inactivated influenza vaccine. A single record per CDR3 protein comes from TCRdb applying MiXCR to the RT-PCR reads. The sample shows about 650,000 distinct CDR3 sequences, 15% to 18% of them seen only once. This sample comprised PBMCs from blood, obtained roughly 13 days after vaccination. These receptors all stem from a man aged 45 to 65 who received an inactivated influenza vaccine. Both conserved end residues are part of each CDR3.

J gene: TRBJ2-1
V gene: TRBV12-3/TRBV12-4
CDR3 protein: CASSLPGLAGDSYNEQFF

J gene: TRBJ2-1
V gene: TRBV11-3
CDR3 protein: CASSRLAGKQGHEQFF

J gene: TRBJ2-1
V gene: TRBV5-1
CDR3 protein: CASSLAGTLTYNEQFF

J gene: TRBJ2-7
V gene: TRBV6-1
CDR3 protein: CAASPRQGSGQYF

J gene: TRBJ2-7
V gene: TRBV4-2
CDR3 protein: CASSQGASGYEQYF

J gene: TRBJ2-7
V gene: TRBV27
CDR3 protein: CASSRRQGILYEQYF

J gene: TRBJ2-2
V gene: TRBV10-3
CDR3 protein: CAISVTSGRAQGTGELFF

J gene: TRBJ2-7
V gene: TRBV29-1
CDR3 protein: CSVEGEGQGMARNEQYF

J gene: TRBJ2-7
V gene: TRBV2
CDR3 protein: CASSLRTGVGEQYF

J gene: TRBJ2-7
V gene: TRBV9
CDR3 protein: CASSPSALNAYEQYF

J gene: TRBJ1-1
V gene: TRBV15
CDR3 protein: CATSRDQFVEHLNTEAFF

J gene: TRBJ2-7
V gene: TRBV11-1
CDR3 protein: CASGVVRGYEQYF

J gene: TRBJ1-1
V gene: TRBV5-1
CDR3 protein: CASSGKDRGTEAFF

J gene: TRBJ2-3
V gene: TRBV30
CDR3 protein: CAWNLLTSTDTQYF

J gene: TRBJ2-1
V gene: TRBV6-4
CDR3 protein: CASRDRPGGMNEQFF

J gene: TRBJ1-1
V gene: TRBV5-1
CDR3 protein: CASSLREDGLLNTEAFF

J gene: TRBJ2-2
V gene: TRBV4-3
CDR3 protein: CASSQGQIGSGRSIGELFF

J gene: TRBJ2-5
V gene: TRBV20-1
CDR3 protein: CSARFTGGRGTQYF

J gene: TRBJ2-7
V gene: TRBV20-1
CDR3 protein: CSVSGILTTYEQYF

J gene: TRBJ1-2
V gene: TRBV25-1
CDR3 protein: CASSMGAASGYTF

J gene: TRBJ2-1
V gene: TRBV7-2
CDR3 protein: CASSSSKTSFYNEQFF

J gene: TRBJ2-1
V gene: TRBV11-2
CDR3 protein: CASSPTRGGGPEQFF

J gene: TRBJ1-1
V gene: TRBV20-1
CDR3 protein: CSATQGLNTEAFF

J gene: TRBJ2-7
V gene: TRBV12-3/TRBV12-4
CDR3 protein: CASSLGEVLEQYF

J gene: TRBJ2-3
V gene: TRBV12-5
CDR3 protein: CASGLVLAGRPDTQYF

J gene: TRBJ2-2
V gene: TRBV4-2
CDR3 protein: CASSPGTSGAQNTGELFF

J gene: TRBJ2-5
V gene: TRBV7-2
CDR3 protein: CASSPGGAGTQYF

J gene: TRBJ2-7
V gene: TRBV4-3
CDR3 protein: CASSQDGLAYEQYF

J gene: TRBJ2-7
V gene: TRBV5-1
CDR3 protein: CASSWYPGTSGRSSAYEQYF

J gene: TRBJ2-1
V gene: TRBV24-1
CDR3 protein: CATSDYPNEQFF

J gene: TRBJ2-1
V gene: TRBV2
CDR3 protein: CASSARTSGGPEQFF

J gene: TRBJ2-1
V gene: TRBV11-2
CDR3 protein: CASRGGRGTYNEQFF

J gene: TRBJ2-7
V gene: TRBV4-2
CDR3 protein: CASSQAGQGVGEQYF

J gene: TRBJ2-1
V gene: TRBV28
CDR3 protein: CASSLFKTGSSYNEQFF

J gene: TRBJ2-2
V gene: TRBV19
CDR3 protein: CASSISSIGELFF

J gene: TRBJ2-1
V gene: TRBV29-1
CDR3 protein: CSVGDSGRPWDEQFF

J gene: TRBJ2-5
V gene: TRBV10-3
CDR3 protein: CAISDRETQYF

J gene: TRBJ2-3
V gene: TRBV11-1
CDR3 protein: CASSSHSTMVRNTDTQYF

J gene: TRBJ1-5
V gene: TRBV20-1
CDR3 protein: CSAREGEPTQPQHF

J gene: TRBJ1-2
V gene: TRBV6-1
CDR3 protein: CASSPLGGNYGYTF

J gene: TRBJ1-2
V gene: TRBV7-2
CDR3 protein: CASSLGASGGYTF

J gene: TRBJ2-3
V gene: TRBV20-1
CDR3 protein: CSALGTSGVTDTQYF

J gene: TRBJ2-7
V gene: TRBV20-1
CDR3 protein: CSAIIPGGTYEQYF

J gene: TRBJ2-3
V gene: TRBV6-5
CDR3 protein: CASSYEGKPTDTQYF

J gene: TRBJ2-5
V gene: TRBV20-1
CDR3 protein: CSARISGGETQYF

J gene: TRBJ2-2
V gene: TRBV28
CDR3 protein: CASSFRKRQGNWGELFF

J gene: TRBJ1-3
V gene: TRBV29-1
CDR3 protein: CSVETTGAGNTIYF

J gene: TRBJ1-1
V gene: TRBV5-1
CDR3 protein: CASSLRPGTSSNTEAFF

J gene: TRBJ2-5
V gene: TRBV6-2/TRBV6-3
CDR3 protein: CASSSVPPETQYF

J gene: TRBJ2-5
V gene: TRBV5-1
CDR3 protein: CASSSSSGRDQETQYF

J gene: TRBJ2-7
V gene: TRBV12-3/TRBV12-4
CDR3 protein: CASSQGENYEQYF

J gene: TRBJ2-7
V gene: TRBV6-5
CDR3 protein: CASSYSLAREQYF

J gene: TRBJ2-2
V gene: TRBV7-6
CDR3 protein: CASSLGGFSGAGELFF

J gene: TRBJ2-1
V gene: TRBV6-2/TRBV6-3
CDR3 protein: CASSYLAGYNEQFF

J gene: TRBJ2-1
V gene: TRBV28
CDR3 protein: CASINGGTSSYNEQFF

J gene: TRBJ2-1
V gene: TRBV30
CDR3 protein: CASGTPLEYNEQFF

J gene: TRBJ2-1
V gene: TRBV19
CDR3 protein: CASSMGDRGPSNEQFF

J gene: TRBJ2-7
V gene: TRBV7-2
CDR3 protein: CASSPWASGGYEQYF

J gene: TRBJ2-7
V gene: TRBV7-8
CDR3 protein: CASRPGDAREQYF

J gene: TRBJ1-1
V gene: TRBV5-1
CDR3 protein: CASSLDLPAGTEAFF